What follows are 28 T cell receptor beta chains derived from one specimen sequenced in a study of OX40 agonist ivuxolimab in advanced cancers. Libraries were prepared by immunoSEQ multiplex PCR; TCRdb keeps only in-frame clonotypes and omits some of them. The sample gives about 78,000 clones, roughly nine tenths of which show up once; approximately 3% is in the top ten. The sequenced sample was CD4+ or CD8+ T cells sorted from blood, obtained in a trial of the OX40 agonist ivuxolimab. The receptors shown here come from an adult with an advanced solid tumor such as melanoma, head and neck, liver or kidney cancer.

The chain recombines TRBV5-5 with TRBJ2-7; 7 bases align to TRBD1. The CDR3 runs 14 residues. V shed 5 bases, J shed 2 bases, and the junction held 7 bases outside the gene matches. Germline-derived CDR1 and CDR2 are SGHKS and YYEKEE (reference sequence). CDR3: CASSSQTGPYEQYF. In nucleotides, the CDR3 is TGTGCCAGCAGTTCCCAGACAGGGCCCTACGAGCAGTACTTC.

The rearrangement links TRBV2 to TRBJ2-5; 8 bases line up with TRBD2. The CDR3 spans 14 residues. Germline CDR1 reads SNHLY; CDR2 reads FYNNEI. V lost 6 bases, J lost 7 bases, and 10 bases stayed unmatched. The CDR3: CASSAAAAGGTQYF. The CDR3 DNA reads TGTGCCAGCAGCGCCGCAGCGGCGGGGGGGACCCAGTACTTC.

The rearrangement links TRBV19 to TRBJ2-2, with 7 bases lining up with TRBD1. Germline-derived CDR1 and CDR2 are LNHDA and SQIVND (reference sequence). J lost 3 bases, V lost 1 base, and 14 bases had no gene match. CDR3 length: 19 amino acids. This CDR3 is CASSIGAPHRGTYTGELFF. In nucleotides, the CDR3 is TGTGCCAGTAGTATAGGGGCCCCACACAGGGGAACTTACACCGGGGAGCTGTTTTTT.

V is TRBV10-3 and J is TRBJ1-1, with TRBD1 as a possible D gene (5 bases). The CDR3 consists of 12 residues. Trimming stripped 6 bases from V and 3 bases from J, with 8 bases between. CDR1 and CDR2 from the germline V gene are ENHRY and SYGVKD. DNA of the CDR3: TGTGCCATCAGGAAGACAGACACTGAAGCTTTCTTT. Amino acids: CAIRKTDTEAFF.

The V and J genes are TRBV28 and TRBJ1-2; the D gene is possibly TRBD1 (6 bases). The germline V gene encodes CDR1 MDHEN and CDR2 SYDVKM. V was clipped by 7 bases and J by 8 bases, with 17 bases between them. The CDR3 sequence is 13 residues long. CDR3 region: CASKRLGASGYTF. CDR3 nucleotides: TGTGCCAGCAAGCGTCTGGGGGCCAGCGGCTACACCTTC.

This clone occurred once. CDR3 nucleotides: TGTGCCAGCTCACCACCGGGATCCGGGAGGGCCCTCCAGTTCTTC. It codes for CASSPPGSGRALQFF. The V gene is TRBV18, the J gene TRBJ2-1; 8 bases are a match to TRBD2. This CDR3 is 15 amino acids long. Germline CDR1 KGHSH, CDR2 LQKENI. V was clipped by 0 bases and J by 13 bases; unmatched bases: 11.

By its share, this clone is medium-sized. CDR3 coding DNA: TGTGCCAGCAGTGGCCCGGCGGGCACTGAAGCTTTCTTT. This gives the protein CASSGPAGTEAFF. This rearrangement joins TRBV6-5 to TRBJ1-1; D remains unclear. The V end was cut by 5 bases, the J end by 4 bases, with 11 bases between. Per germline, CDR1 MNHEY and CDR2 SVGAGI. The CDR3 sequence is 13 residues long.

The chain recombines TRBV7-8 with TRBJ1-1; D uncertain. Germline V gene lookup returns CDR1 SGHVS and CDR2 FQNEAQ. The CDR3 has 13 residues. The V end lost 5 bases, the J end lost 11 bases, and 18 bases lay between the germline ends. The DNA for the CDR3 is TGTGCCAGCAGCCTGGGGAGAGCCGAGCGGGCTTTCTTT. This codes for CASSLGRAERAFF.

The sample holds one count of this clone. V and J are TRBV5-8 and TRBJ1-4; TRBD1 might be the D (5 bases). Trimming shortened V by 2 bases and J by 0 bases, and 11 bases separated the two germline ends. In germline, CDR1 is SGHTS, CDR2 YDEGEE. The CDR3 is 16 amino acids. CDR3 amino acids: CASSFRTSATNEKLFF. CDR3 nucleotides: TGTGCCAGCAGCTTTAGGACATCTGCAACTAATGAAAAACTGTTTTTT.

The V and J genes are TRBV7-2 and TRBJ2-2; possible D gene TRBD2, 5 bases. Germline V gene sequence: CDR1 SGHTA, CDR2 FQGNSA. This CDR3 region has 13 residues. V lost 5 bases and J 7 bases, leaving 11 bases between the germline ends. CDR3 amino acids: CASSPTSGGELFF. In DNA form, the CDR3 reads TGTGCCAGCAGCCCTACGAGCGGCGGGGAGCTGTTTTTT.

The chain carries TRBV11-2 and TRBJ2-5, with D maybe TRBD2 (5 bases). The end of the DNA aligns better with TRBJ2-7, so the J call may be wrong. Germline V gives CDR1 SGHAT, CDR2 FQNNGV. The CDR3 has 14 amino acids. This chain's CDR3 is CASSLTRETYEQYF. DNA for the CDR3: TGTGCCAGCAGCTTGACCCGGGAAACCTACGAGCAGTACTTC.

In this sample, this clone turned up a few times. The chain links TRBV4-1 to TRBJ2-3, with D perhaps matching TRBD1 (6 bases). Germline CDR1 is MGHRA and CDR2 is YSYEKL. V dropped 1 base and J dropped 2 bases, with 7 bases sitting between them. The CDR3 has 14 residues. The CDR3 region is CASSQGQDTDTQYF. DNA of the CDR3: TGCGCCAGCAGCCAAGGACAGGACACAGATACGCAGTATTTT.

V and J are TRBV5-4 and TRBJ1-2; 7 bases agree with TRBD1. Per germline, CDR1 SGHNT and CDR2 YYREEE (reference sequence). The V and J ends lost 1 base and 4 bases, in that order; junction bases with no gene match: 1. The CDR3 totals 13 residues. CDR3 protein: CASSLTGAYGYTF. The CDR3 coding sequence is TGTGCCAGCAGCTTGACAGGGGCCTATGGCTACACCTTC.

The V call is TRBV4-2, the J call TRBJ2-3, with D possibly being TRBD2 (6 bases). The germline V and J ends were trimmed by 0 bases and 1 base, with 11 bases remaining between them. The CDR3 contains 16 residues. Germline V lookup: CDR1 LGHNA, CDR2 YNFKEQ. This chain's CDR3 is CASSQEGGAGTDTQYF. The CDR3 DNA reads TGTGCCAGCAGCCAAGAAGGAGGGGCTGGCACAGATACGCAGTATTTT.

The CDR3 sequence is CASSPSGARGETQYF. CDR3 in DNA: TGTGCCAGCAGCCCAAGTGGGGCTCGTGGGGAGACCCAGTACTTC. The V and J genes are TRBV5-6 and TRBJ2-5; weak D call: TRBD1 (5 bases). This CDR3 comprises 15 residues. The V gene lost 4 bases and the J gene lost 5 bases, with 18 bases spanning the gap. The V gene's germline CDR1 is SGHDT and CDR2 YYEEEE.

This CDR3 is CASSPDGYYGYTF. The CDR3, as DNA: TGTGCCAGCAGCCCGGACGGTTACTATGGCTACACCTTC. The chain couples TRBV7-8 to TRBJ1-2; D is uncertain. Trimming cost V 5 bases and J 3 bases, with 10 bases left between them. CDR1 and CDR2 from the germline V gene are SGHVS and FQNEAQ. The CDR3 consists of 13 residues.

This chain uses TRBV7-2 with TRBJ1-2, with no clear D. The CDR3 has 14 amino acids. Per the germline V gene, CDR1 is SGHTA and CDR2 is FQGNSA. The V and J ends lost 1 base and 7 bases respectively, with 13 bases between them. CDR3: CASSLGPSEGGYTF. CDR3 coding DNA: TGTGCCAGCAGCTTAGGGCCTTCTGAAGGTGGCTACACCTTC.

This chain connects TRBV29-1 to TRBJ2-1; D may correspond to TRBD1 or TRBD2 (6 bases each). V was trimmed by 7 bases and J by 11 bases, leaving 18 bases between them. CDR3 length equals 12 residues. CDR1 and CDR2 (germline): SQVTM, ANQGSEA. The CDR3 region is CSASARGAQQFF. The CDR3, as DNA: TGCAGCGCTTCCGCTAGGGGGGCACAGCAGTTCTTC.

V and J are TRBV9 and TRBJ2-1, with D maybe TRBD1 (6 bases). Between the trimmed V and J ends, which lost 5 bases and 3 bases, there was a span of 12 bases. The germline V gene has CDR1 SGDLS and CDR2 YYNGEE. This CDR3 is 14 amino acids long. The CDR3: CASSRDTYYNEQFF. The CDR3 nucleotides read TGTGCCAGCAGTCGGGACACCTACTACAATGAGCAGTTCTTC.

The V and J genes are TRBV7-2 and TRBJ1-5, with D hard to call. The germline V and J ends were trimmed by 1 base and 8 bases, with 9 bases remaining between them. The CDR3 runs to 13 residues. CDR1 and CDR2 from the germline V gene are SGHTA and FQGNSA. In DNA, the CDR3 is TGTGCCAGCAGCTTAGATGTGAGGAAGCCCCAGCATTTT. It specifies CASSLDVRKPQHF.

V and J are TRBV11-3 and TRBJ1-5; maybe TRBD1 (5 bases). From germline, CDR1 is SGHNT and CDR2 YENEEA. Trimming shortened V by 4 bases and J by 4 bases, and 14 bases separated the two germline ends. The CDR3 contains 15 residues. Here the CDR3 DNA reads TGTGCCAGCAGCTCTGGGGCAGGAAGTAATCAGCCCCAGCATTTT. Protein: CASSSGAGSNQPQHF.

In this sample, this clone turned up a few times. The chain links TRBV5-4 to TRBJ2-3; 12 bases match TRBD2. The CDR3 loop spans 17 amino acids. Germline V CDR1 and CDR2: SGHNT, YYREEE (reference sequence). Trimming at V came to 0 bases and at J to 5 bases, leaving 7 bases not matched to a gene. The CDR3 here is CASSLESTSGGGDTQYF. The CDR3, as DNA: TGTGCCAGCAGCTTGGAATCGACTAGCGGGGGTGGAGATACGCAGTATTTT. The full variable domain, in which reference TRBV5-4 and TRBJ2-3 provide the parts outside the CDR3, is ETGVTQSPTHLIKTRGQQVTLRCSSQSGHNTVSWYQQALGQGPQFIFQYYREEENGRGNFPPRFSGLQFPNYSSELNVNALELDDSALYLCASSLESTSGGGDTQYFGPGTRLTVL.

The chain carries TRBV11-2 and TRBJ2-7; 7 nucleotides line up with TRBD2. Germline loops: CDR1 SGHAT, CDR2 FQNNGV. V gave up 11 bases and J gave up 2 bases; unmatched junction bases: 6. The CDR3 is made up of 12 amino acids. CDR3 amino acids: CASRGFAYEQYF. CDR3 coding DNA: TGTGCCTCGCGGGGGTTCGCCTACGAGCAGTACTTC.

V is TRBV12-5 and J is TRBJ2-7; D uncertain. Germline CDR1 and CDR2: LGHNT and FRNRAP. The CDR3 is 11 residues long. The CDR3 reads CAARWAYEQYF. The CDR3 nucleotides read TGTGCGGCCCGGTGGGCCTACGAGCAGTACTTC.

This sequence joins TRBV4-1 and TRBJ1-5; maybe TRBD1 (6 bases). The CDR3 totals 16 residues. Germline V gives CDR1 MGHRA, CDR2 YSYEKL. The V end was cut by 3 bases, the J end by 9 bases, with 21 bases between. The CDR3 region is CASSQLSGAARGPQHF. Here the CDR3 DNA reads TGCGCCAGCAGCCAGCTCTCAGGGGCGGCTCGTGGGCCCCAGCATTTT.

In its sample, this clone was seen a few times. The rearrangement links TRBV2 to TRBJ1-5; 12 bases are shared with TRBD1. The CDR3 totals 13 residues. Germline lookup yields CDR1 SNHLY and CDR2 FYNNEI. J lost 7 bases, V lost 7 bases, and 2 bases had no gene match. In DNA, the CDR3 is TGTGCCAGCAAGGGGACAGGGGGCCAGCCCCAGCATTTT. Protein sequence: CASKGTGGQPQHF.

This rearrangement joins TRBV6-6 to TRBJ1-4; possibly TRBD1 for D (5 bases). Germline CDR1 reads MNHNY; CDR2 reads SVGAGI (reference sequence). The CDR3 is made up of 15 amino acids. The V gene lost 5 bases and the J gene lost 7 bases, with 17 bases spanning the gap. The CDR3 is CASSPQGKEAEKLFF. CDR3 sequence (DNA): TGTGCCAGCAGTCCGCAGGGAAAGGAAGCTGAAAAACTGTTTTTT.

This chain joins TRBV29-1 and TRBJ2-5, with TRBD1 matching 9 bases. V was clipped by 8 bases and J by 3 bases; unmatched bases: 10. CDR3 length: 14 amino acids. In germline, CDR1 is SQVTM, CDR2 ANQGSEA. CDR3 sequence reads: CSTRDRESEETQYF. CDR3 nucleotides: TGCAGCACCCGGGACAGGGAGAGCGAAGAGACCCAGTACTTC.